This T cell receptor beta chain emerged from a study of blood T cell repertoires in COVID-19. About the research overall: There were acute and convalescent COVID-19 samples, and they came from the United States, Italy and Spain. The cDNA or gDNA used as material had been derived from T cells, B-cell-depleted T cells, or PBMCs.

The V and J ends lost 5 bases and 1 base, in that order; junction bases with no gene match: 7. The germline gives CDR1 SEHNR, CDR2 FQNEAQ (reference sequence). The CDR3 extends over 15 amino acids. Per the original data handling: Estimation of nucleated cell counts was performed using reference gene primer amplification. Profiling relied on immunoSEQ multiplex PCR, and the TCRdb table lists in-frame clones only, not all of them. V and J calls plus clone size are reproduced from that table; the DNA served to infer D and trimming. The repertoire holds tens of thousands of clones, with over 65% as singletons.

The sample taken for sequencing was peripheral blood. The clonotype was recovered from a human donor in a cohort sampled during active COVID-19. The rearrangement joins TRBV7-9 to TRBJ2-5, with 7 bases matching TRBD1. This CDR3 reads CASSREGAFQETQYF. The CDR3 DNA reads TGTGCCAGCAGCAGAGAGGGGGCCTTCCAAGAGACCCAGTACTTC.